Following are 21 T cell receptor beta chains from one sample sequenced in a study of blood T cells in healthy people across ages (dated by TCRdb to the mid-2010s). The library was made by 5' RACE. Data came from an Illumina HiSeq 2500. A second roughly 7 to 11 cycle PCR used a sample-barcoded 5' primer and a J-beta primer mix. The raw public reads went through TCRdb reprocessing: fastp at Q25, MiXCR clone calling, in-frame beta chains kept. Identical CDR3 proteins give one entry, which carries the most common genes and DNA. The sample table holds roughly 1,500,000 distinct CDR3 sequences, of which roughly a third were seen once. Of the sample, about 10% falls within the top ten clones. Sample: blood. All receptors come from a young woman in good health.

This clonotype was found once. The genes are TRBV3-1 and TRBJ2-4; 7 nucleotides agree with TRBD2. The J call is in doubt because the DNA end fits TRBJ2-7 better. This CDR3 region has 15 residues. The germline CDR1 and CDR2 sequences are LGHDT and YNNKEL (reference sequence). DNA of the CDR3: TGTGCCAGCAGCCAAGGGCAGACGGGAGGATACGAGCAGTACTTC. This translates into CASSQGQTGGYEQYF.

This clonotype was detected ten times or more. J is TRBJ2-6 and V is TRBV29-1; D remains unclear. Trimming stripped 5 bases from V and 1 base from J, with 9 bases between. The germline V gene encodes CDR1 SQVTM and CDR2 ANQGSEA. The CDR3 extends over 14 amino acids. In DNA, the CDR3 is TGCAGCGTTATCTTGGAATCTGGGGCCAACGTCCTGACTTTC. The encoded protein is CSVILESGANVLTF. The whole variable domain, filled in from reference TRBV29-1 and TRBJ2-6, reads SAVISQKPSRDICQRGTSLTIQCQVDSQVTMMFWYRQQPGQSLTLIATANQGSEATYESGFVIDKFPISRPNLTFSTLTVSNMSPEDSSIYLCSVILESGANVLTFGAGSRLTVL.

Turning to this clonotype: This may be a read error, as it is one base from a much larger clone. The rearrangement uses TRBV5-1 and TRBJ2-7, with a possible D match to TRBD1 (6 bases). The CDR3 runs to 15 residues. V lost 4 bases to trimming and J lost 0 bases, with 14 bases between them. Looked up from germline, CDR1 is SGHRS and CDR2 is YFSETQ. DNA of the CDR3: TGCGCCAGCAGCGGCAGGGGAATTTGCTCCTACGAGCAGTACTTC. The encoded protein is CASSGRGICSYEQYF. The full variable domain, completed using reference TRBV5-1 and TRBJ2-7, is KAGVTQTPRYLIKTRGQQVTLSCSPISGHRSVSWYQQTPGQGLQFLFEYFSETQRNKGNFPGRFSGRQFSNSRSEMNVSTLELGDSALYLCASSGRGICSYEQYFGPGTRLTVT.

The chain joins TRBV30 to TRBJ1-2; perhaps TRBD1 as D (5 bases). CDR3 size: 13 residues. Per germline, CDR1 GTSNPN and CDR2 SVGIG (reference sequence). Trimming shortened V by 2 bases and J by 6 bases, and 13 bases separated the two germline ends. The CDR3 sequence: CAWSFGGVDGYTF. The CDR3 coding sequence is TGTGCCTGGAGTTTCGGGGGGGTGGATGGCTACACCTTC.

This clonotype was detected only a few times. The rearrangement links TRBV4-1 to TRBJ2-1; perhaps D is TRBD1 or TRBD2 (5 bases each). Germline lookup yields CDR1 MGHRA and CDR2 YSYEKL. V dropped 3 bases and J dropped 7 bases, with 13 bases sitting between them. This CDR3 spans 14 amino acids. CDR3 bases: TGCGCCAGCAGCCAGGGGGTGTGGGAAAATGAGCAGTTCTTC. Its translation is CASSQGVWENEQFF.

The chain couples TRBV6-6 to TRBJ1-5, with TRBD1 as a possible D gene (5 bases). CDR3 size: 13 residues. The ends were cut back, 5 bases at V and 7 bases at J, with 12 bases in the middle. The V gene's germline CDR1 is MNHNY and CDR2 SVGAGI (reference sequence). The CDR3, as DNA: TGTGCCAGCAGTCTCTTCAGGGAACAGCCCCAGCATTTT. Its protein is CASSLFREQPQHF.

J is TRBJ1-4 and V is TRBV9, with D hard to call. The CDR3 is made up of 12 amino acids. Between the trimmed V and J ends, which lost 3 bases and 1 base, there was a span of 1 base. CDR1 and CDR2 from the germline V gene are SGDLS and YYNGEE. The chain's CDR3 is CASSGTNEKLFF. The CDR3, as DNA: TGTGCCAGCAGCGGAACTAATGAAAAACTGTTTTTT.

The CDR3 loop reads CASSLYVGLANTGELFF. In DNA, the CDR3 is TGTGCCAGCAGTTTATACGTCGGACTGGCGAACACCGGGGAGCTGTTTTTT. The chain links TRBV27 to TRBJ2-2, with D perhaps matching TRBD2 (5 bases). The length of the CDR3 is 17 residues. The V gene's germline CDR1 is MNHEY and CDR2 SMNVEV (reference sequence). The ends were cut back, 1 base at V and 0 bases at J, with 12 bases in the middle.

There are a few counts of this clonotype. The chain has TRBV5-1 and TRBJ2-1, with no clear D. Germline V gives CDR1 SGHRS, CDR2 YFSETQ. Trimming shortened V by 0 bases and J by 6 bases, and 10 bases separated the two germline ends. This CDR3 has 14 residues. This chain's CDR3 is CASSLEGLSNEQFF. The CDR3 DNA is TGCGCCAGCAGCTTGGAGGGCCTAAGCAATGAGCAGTTCTTC.

The rearrangement uses TRBV6-4 and TRBJ2-3, with D unresolved. The length of the CDR3 is 19 residues. V lost 6 bases to trimming and J lost 0 bases, with 25 bases between them. In germline, CDR1 is MRHNA, CDR2 SNTAGT. The CDR3 coding sequence is TGTGCCAGCAGCTATGCCCCGGGTGAAGTGCCGTTAAGCACAGATACGCAGTATTTT. Its translation: CASSYAPGEVPLSTDTQYF.

This clonotype was seen more than once but under ten times. The rearrangement uses TRBV20-1 and TRBJ1-4; D perhaps matches TRBD1 (5 bases). The ends were cut back, 5 bases at V and 7 bases at J, with 14 bases in the middle. The germline gives CDR1 DFQATT, CDR2 SNEGSKA (reference sequence). This CDR3 has 13 amino acids. The CDR3 nucleotides are TGCAGTGCTGGGGGGGTAGGAGTTGAAAAACTGTTTTTT. Translated: CSAGGVGVEKLFF.

The chain uses TRBV5-1 and TRBJ1-2; 8 bases agree with TRBD1. This CDR3 spans 12 amino acids. Per the germline V gene, CDR1 is SGHRS and CDR2 is YFSETQ. With 7 bases clipped from V and 6 bases from J, the junction kept 5 bases outside the gene matches. The CDR3, as DNA: TGCGCCAGCCGACCGGACAGGGATGGCTACACCTTC. This encodes CASRPDRDGYTF.

V and J are TRBV3-1 and TRBJ1-1; no firm D call. The CDR3 is 15 amino acids. Trimming cost V 4 bases and J 4 bases, with 16 bases left between them. The germline gives CDR1 LGHDT, CDR2 YNNKEL (reference sequence). CDR3 in amino acids: CASSPTDQVGTEAFF. The CDR3 DNA is TGTGCCAGCAGCCCCACAGACCAGGTGGGCACTGAAGCTTTCTTT.

Only a few counts were recorded for this clonotype. The CDR3 reads CASRTLSSYNEQFF. For the CDR3, the DNA is TGTGCCAGCAGGACATTGAGCTCCTACAATGAGCAGTTCTTC. The rearrangement uses TRBV12-3 or TRBV12-4 and TRBJ2-1; D remains ambiguous. The V and J ends lost 6 bases and 0 bases respectively, with 9 bases between them. The CDR3 runs 14 residues.

In its sample, this clonotype was seen a few times. This sequence joins TRBV12-5 and TRBJ2-2; D not certain. The CDR3 consists of 16 residues. With 0 bases removed from V and 0 bases from J, the gap between germline ends came to 8 bases. Germline loops: CDR1 LGHNT, CDR2 FRNRAP. The CDR3 here is CASGLVDTSNTGELFF. Written as DNA, the CDR3 is TGTGCTAGTGGTTTGGTAGACACGTCGAACACCGGGGAGCTGTTTTTT. The full variable domain, with the rest looked up from reference TRBV12-5 and TRBJ2-2, is DARVTQTPRHKVTEMGQEVTMRCQPILGHNTVFWYRQTMMQGLELLAYFRNRAPLDDSGMPKDRFSAEMPDATLATLKIQPSEPRDSAVYFCASGLVDTSNTGELFFGEGSRLTVL.

The chain carries TRBV15 and TRBJ2-7, with 10 bases that match TRBD1. The CDR3 extends over 14 amino acids. J was trimmed by 6 bases and V by 8 bases; bases with no gene match: 10. Germline CDR1 LNHNV, CDR2 YYDKDF (reference sequence). CDR3 bases: TGTGCCACCGGCTGGGACAGGGGTCCAGCCGAGCAGTACTTC. This gives the protein CATGWDRGPAEQYF.

The CDR3: CASSLVTGIRETQYF. The CDR3 DNA reads TGCGCCAGCAGCTTGGTTACAGGGATTCGAGAGACCCAGTACTTC. The rearrangement uses TRBV5-1 and TRBJ2-5; D possibly corresponds to TRBD1 (6 bases). The CDR3 consists of 15 residues. Deletions cut 0 bases from V and 4 bases from J, with 13 bases between. Germline values: CDR1 SGHRS, CDR2 YFSETQ.

The chain combines TRBV25-1 with TRBJ1-2; D is uncertain. Germline V gives CDR1 MGHDK, CDR2 SYGVNS. This CDR3 contains 14 residues. V was pared by 1 base and J by 4 bases, with 10 bases between. The CDR3 here is CASSELAKSYGYTF. CDR3 sequence (DNA): TGTGCCAGCAGTGAATTGGCCAAGTCCTATGGCTACACCTTC.

The rearrangement links TRBV12-3 or TRBV12-4 to TRBJ2-5, with 7 bases that match TRBD2. CDR3 length: 15 residues. The J segment lost 1 base and the V segment lost 8 bases, leaving 10 bases of the junction unmatched. The CDR3 protein is CASSLGRGSQETQYF. The CDR3 DNA sequence: TGTGCCAGCTCACTAGGGCGGGGGAGCCAAGAGACCCAGTACTTC.

For the CDR3, the DNA is TGTGCCAGCAGCTTGAGTCCTAACGACTCCTACGAGCAGTACTTC. This translates into CASSLSPNDSYEQYF. V and J are TRBV7-8 and TRBJ2-7; no reliable D call. The CDR3 is 15 residues long. Looked up from germline, CDR1 is SGHVS and CDR2 is FQNEAQ. The germline V and J ends were trimmed by 3 bases and 0 bases, with 12 bases remaining between them.

V usage is TRBV9 and J usage is TRBJ2-2; D uncertain. There are 12 residues in the CDR3. Trimming stripped 2 bases from V and 6 bases from J, with 5 bases between. Germline V CDR1 and CDR2: SGDLS, YYNGEE. Here the CDR3 reads CASSVNSGELFF. CDR3 DNA: TGTGCCAGCAGCGTCAACTCCGGGGAGCTGTTTTTT.